This TCR beta chain emerged from a study of Graves' ophthalmopathy and Graves' hyperthyroidism. RNA served as the template for amplifying TCR beta CDR3 regions. In the first round, RT-PCR was carried out with HTBI primers, and a multiplex PCR formed the second round. TCRdb ran MiXCR on the multiplex PCR reads and lists one entry per CDR3 protein. This sample has more than 300,000 distinct CDR3 sequences, with roughly 17% found just once. Germline CDR1 reads MNHNS; CDR2 reads SASEGT. CDR3 length: 16 amino acids. J lost 4 bases, V lost 5 bases, and 7 bases had no gene match. This sequence joins TRBV6-1 and TRBJ2-5, with 13 bases aligning to TRBD2. Sequencing was performed on peripheral blood. This clonotype was obtained from an adult woman with stable Graves' hyperthyroidism. CDR3 residues: CASSPWTSGGRETQYF. The CDR3 DNA is TGTGCCAGCAGTCCCTGGACTAGCGGGGGCCGAGAGACCCAGTACTTC.